The sequence of this T cell receptor beta chain was determined in a study of blood T cell repertoires in COVID-19. Study-wide context: Samples representing acute and convalescent COVID-19 were sourced from the United States, Italy and Spain.

TCRdb keeps only in-frame clones here, not all; method: immunoSEQ multiplex PCR. The sample has some 160,000 clones, about 82% seen once. CDR1 and CDR2 from the germline V gene are MGHRA and YSYEKL. Trimming left V 5 bases short and J 5 bases short, with 10 bases between. The CDR3 consists of 13 residues. The receptor was derived from a man in his 70s with active or convalescent COVID-19. The gene calls are TRBV4-1 and TRBJ1-5; D not certain. The source material was peripheral blood. The CDR3 DNA sequence: TGCGCCAGCAGCAGGAGGGTTGATCAGCCCCAGCATTTT. As protein: CASSRRVDQPQHF.